One and the same sample provided the 15 T cell receptor beta chains below, sequenced in a study of cytomegalovirus exposure and HLA in healthy donors. 13 Jbeta primers and 60 Vbeta primers were used for the PCR. Using immunoSEQ multiplex PCR, the repertoire was profiled, and TCRdb retains in-frame clones only, with some absent. There are some 140,000 clones in the sample; 80% occur only once, and over 4% lies in the top ten. Sequenced: PBMCs. The receptors derive from a man aged 25 to 40 in good health.

This clone was found once. The rearrangement uses TRBV27 and TRBJ1-4; TRBD1 agrees at 7 bases. V lost 6 bases and J lost 4; bases outside the gene matches: 5. Germline V lookup: CDR1 MNHEY, CDR2 SMNVEV (reference sequence). The CDR3 extends over 14 amino acids. CDR3 region: CASRPQGYNEKLFF. Written as DNA, the CDR3 is TGTGCCAGCAGACCACAGGGGTATAATGAAAAACTGTTTTTT. The variable domain in full, with the rest retrieved from reference TRBV27 and TRBJ1-4, is EAQVTQNPRYLITVTGKKLTVTCSQNMNHEYMSWYRQDPGLGLRQIYYSMNVEVTDKGDVPEGYKVSRKEKRNFPLILESPSPNQTSLYFCASRPQGYNEKLFFGSGTQLSVL.

The rearrangement joins TRBV6-5 to TRBJ2-3, with 8 bases aligning to TRBD1. Losses at the gene ends were 0 bases for V and 0 bases for J; bases not matched to a gene: 2. The CDR3 is 16 amino acids. CDR1 is MNHEY and CDR2 is SVGAGI in the germline V gene. In DNA, the CDR3 is TGTGCCAGCAGTTACTCCGGACAGGGTAGCACAGATACGCAGTATTTT. Its protein product is CASSYSGQGSTDTQYF.

The genes are TRBV7-3 and TRBJ1-1; D gene ambiguous. Trimming shortened V by 6 bases and J by 0 bases, and 8 bases separated the two germline ends. The CDR3 totals 13 residues. CDR1 and CDR2 (germline): SGHTA, FQGTGA. This CDR3 reads CASSIQMNTEAFF. DNA for the CDR3: TGTGCCAGCAGTATTCAGATGAACACTGAAGCTTTCTTT.

CDR3 region: CSVEDGQGKTQYF. The CDR3 DNA is TGCAGCGTTGAAGATGGCCAGGGAAAGACCCAGTACTTC. V and J are TRBV29-1 and TRBJ2-5, with D possibly TRBD1 on 5 matching bases. The CDR3 has 13 amino acids. Germline CDR1 SQVTM, CDR2 ANQGSEA. Trimming took 0 bases from V and 6 from J, leaving 11 bases between them.

This chain links TRBV4-2 with TRBJ1-2, with D maybe TRBD1 (5 bases). Trimming left V 0 bases short and J 8 bases short, with 13 bases between. The CDR3 runs 14 residues. CDR1 LGHNA and CDR2 YNFKEQ come from the germline V gene. The CDR3 DNA is TGTGCCAGCAGCCAAGATCTGGCAGGGTGGGGCTACACCTTC. Its protein product is CASSQDLAGWGYTF.

This clone occurred a few times. The chain uses TRBV7-2 and TRBJ2-1, with D unclear. Between the trimmed V and J ends, which lost 4 bases and 6 bases, there was a span of 10 bases. The CDR3 runs to 13 residues. Per the germline V gene, CDR1 is SGHTA and CDR2 is FQGNSA. DNA of the CDR3: TGTGCCAGCAGCTCCTGGTCTATCAATGAGCAGTTCTTC. Translating it yields CASSSWSINEQFF.

V gene TRBV28 combines with J gene TRBJ1-1, with D possibly TRBD1 on 6 matching bases. The length of the CDR3 is 15 residues. In germline, CDR1 is MDHEN, CDR2 SYDVKM. Trimming left V 7 bases short and J 0 bases short, with 15 bases between. The CDR3 coding sequence is TGTGCCAGCATCCTCACAGGGAGATTGAACACTGAAGCTTTCTTT. This encodes CASILTGRLNTEAFF.

The chain employs TRBV6-1 and TRBJ1-6, with no clear D. V gave up 0 bases and J gave up 12 bases, with 9 bases separating them. The germline V gene encodes CDR1 MNHNS and CDR2 SASEGT. The CDR3 spans 13 residues. As DNA, the CDR3 is TGTGCCAGCAGTGAAGCTGGCCCTCAACCCCTCCACTTT. Translated, it gives CASSEAGPQPLHF.

The gene calls are TRBV7-9 and TRBJ2-5, with D possibly matching TRBD2 (6 bases). The CDR3 length is 16 residues. Germline V gene sequence: CDR1 SEHNR, CDR2 FQNEAQ (reference sequence). Between the trimmed V and J ends, which lost 0 bases and 1 base, there was a span of 12 bases. CDR3 amino acids: CASSLAWGEPQETQYF. The CDR3 region has the DNA TGTGCCAGCAGCTTAGCGTGGGGGGAGCCCCAAGAGACCCAGTACTTC. The variable domain in full, with the rest retrieved from reference TRBV7-9 and TRBJ2-5, is DTGVSQNPRHKITKRGQNVTFRCDPISEHNRLYWYRQTLGQGPEFLTYFQNEAQLEKSRLLSDRFSAERPKGSFSTLEIQRTEQGDSAMYLCASSLAWGEPQETQYFGPGTRLLVL.

As DNA, the CDR3 is TGTGCCAGCACATTGACAGGGGTCTCCTACGAGCAGTACTTC. This sequence encodes CASTLTGVSYEQYF. The chain is built from TRBV6-1 and TRBJ2-7; TRBD1 agrees at 8 bases. Germline V gene sequence: CDR1 MNHNS, CDR2 SASEGT. This CDR3 region has 14 residues. With V trimmed by 7 bases and J by 0 bases, 5 bases remained unmatched.

The genes are TRBV28 and TRBJ1-1; D remains ambiguous. Trimming cost V 3 bases and J 1 base, with 9 bases left between them. The CDR3 totals 14 residues. CDR1 and CDR2 from the germline V gene are MDHEN and SYDVKM. DNA for the CDR3: TGTGCCAGCAGTTTGGTAAACAGGAACACTGAAGCTTTCTTT. Amino acid sequence: CASSLVNRNTEAFF. Supplemented by reference TRBV28 and TRBJ1-1, the full variable domain reads DVKVTQSSRYLVKRTGEKVFLECVQDMDHENMFWYRQDPGLGLRLIYFSYDVKMKEKGDIPEGYSVSREKKERFSLILESASTNQTSMYLCASSLVNRNTEAFFGQGTRLTVV.

The rearrangement links TRBV7-2 to TRBJ2-5; 10 positions match TRBD1. CDR1 is SGHTA and CDR2 is FQGNSA in the germline V gene. V lost 4 bases to trimming and J lost 11 bases; unmatched junction nucleotides: 10. The CDR3 covers 14 residues. In DNA form, the CDR3 reads TGTGCCAGCAGCTCCGGGACAGGGGTATCTCAGCAGTACTTC. It codes for CASSSGTGVSQQYF.

The chain has TRBV27 and TRBJ2-5; perhaps TRBD1 as D (6 bases). V was clipped by 5 bases and J by 11 bases, with 18 bases between them. There are 13 residues in the CDR3. Germline V gene lookup returns CDR1 MNHEY and CDR2 SMNVEV (reference sequence). CDR3 bases: TGTGCCAGCAGTGGGTCTTCAGGGGCGAGGCAGTACTTC. Amino acids: CASSGSSGARQYF.

The chain carries TRBV19 and TRBJ2-5; 10 bases are shared with TRBD2. The end of the DNA fits TRBJ2-7 better, so the J call may be wrong. This CDR3 is built from 13 residues. CDR1 LNHDA and CDR2 SQIVND come from the germline V gene (reference sequence). The CDR3 here is CASTSGSSYEQYF. In nucleotides, the CDR3 is TGTGCCAGTACTAGCGGGAGCTCCTACGAGCAGTACTTC.

The chain combines TRBV2 with TRBJ1-5; 10 bases are shared with TRBD1. The CDR3 has 14 amino acids. Trimming took 6 bases from V and 6 from J; bases not matched to a gene: 5. Germline lookup yields CDR1 SNHLY and CDR2 FYNNEI. CDR3 nucleotide sequence: TGTGCCAGCAGCGGACAGGGGGAGGTTCAGCCCCAGCATTTT. This translates into CASSGQGEVQPQHF. Supplemented by reference TRBV2 and TRBJ1-5, the full variable domain reads EPEVTQTPSHQVTQMGQEVILRCVPISNHLYFYWYRQILGQKVEFLVSFYNNEISEKSEIFDDQFSVERPDGSNFTLKIRSTKLEDSAMYFCASSGQGEVQPQHFGDGTRLSIL.